The 18 T cell receptor beta chains below were found in one sample sequenced in a study of metastatic and nonmetastatic thyroid tumors. TCRdb reanalyzed the PCR reads with MiXCR. The table records approximately 12,000 clones, about 31% of them present only once. Ahead of thyroid surgery, no patient had received treatment of any kind. The material sequenced was tumor tissue. The receptor source for this set is a female donor with papillary thyroid cancer or a benign thyroid nodule (not recorded which). Some clones in this sample may be carry-over from other donors' samples.

The chain links TRBV27 to TRBJ2-1; TRBD2 might be the D (5 bases). Trimming shortened V by 3 bases and J by 10 bases, and 10 bases separated the two germline ends. CDR1 and CDR2 (germline): MNHEY, SMNVEV (reference sequence). The CDR3 covers 12 residues. This CDR3 is CASSFRGNEQFF. The CDR3 DNA sequence: TGTGCCAGCAGTTTCCGGGGAAACGAGCAGTTCTTC.

This chain joins TRBV25-1 and TRBJ1-1; D gene ambiguous. V lost 7 bases to trimming and J lost 5 bases, with 20 bases between them. This CDR3 has 15 amino acids. Germline CDR1 reads MGHDK; CDR2 reads SYGVNS. The CDR3 nucleotides are TGTGCCAGCACCCTTTCGGCCCCGGGCGGGACTGAAGCTTTCTTT. This encodes CASTLSAPGGTEAFF.

The chain couples TRBV5-1 to TRBJ1-1, with a possible D match to TRBD1 (5 bases). Trimming shortened V by 1 base and J by 1 base, and 5 bases separated the two germline ends. The length of the CDR3 is 13 residues. Germline V gene lookup returns CDR1 SGHRS and CDR2 YFSETQ. The DNA for the CDR3 is TGCGCCAGCAGCTTGAGGGGGAACACTGAAGCTTTCTTT. As protein: CASSLRGNTEAFF.

CDR3 bases: TGTGCCAGCAGCCAGCTAGCGGGGGAAGACGAGCAGTACTTC. Amino acids: CASSQLAGEDEQYF. The chain links TRBV11-2 to TRBJ2-7, with 10 bases lining up with TRBD2. Germline V gene data show CDR1 as SGHAT and CDR2 as FQNNGV. V was clipped by 5 bases and J by 5 bases; unmatched bases: 6. The CDR3 runs to 14 residues.

There are many counts of this clone. The V call is TRBV15, the J call TRBJ1-4; D is ambiguous. V was shortened by 0 bases and J by 4 bases, with 9 bases between the two germline ends. Germline CDR1 reads LNHNV; CDR2 reads YYDKDF (reference sequence). The CDR3 is 15 amino acids. CDR3 protein: CATSRDVGGNEKLFF. The CDR3 DNA is TGTGCCACCAGCAGAGATGTAGGAGGTAATGAAAAACTGTTTTTT.

This clone was observed at least ten times. This chain connects TRBV27 to TRBJ2-3, with 10 bases fitting TRBD2. With 6 bases clipped from V and 2 bases from J, the junction kept 5 bases outside the gene matches. Germline V CDR1 and CDR2: MNHEY, SMNVEV (reference sequence). This CDR3 contains 15 residues. The CDR3 loop reads CASRTTSGTTDTQYF. CDR3 coding DNA: TGTGCCAGCAGGACTACTAGCGGGACCACAGATACGCAGTATTTT.

The sample holds many counts of this clone. This sequence joins TRBV5-4 and TRBJ2-7; 7 positions agree with TRBD2. Trimming took 9 bases from V and 1 from J; bases not matched to a gene: 13. Germline V gives CDR1 SGHNT, CDR2 YYREEE (reference sequence). CDR3 length equals 15 residues. CDR3 in DNA: TGTGCCACCAAGCCGGGGGGATCCCTATCCTACGAGCAGTACTTC. Translated: CATKPGGSLSYEQYF.

A note on this clone: Compared with germline, one end of the junction differs, possibly owing to a read error. The chain's CDR3 is CARSGEGGGDGYTF. The DNA for the CDR3 is TGTGCCAGAAGTGGCGAGGGCGGGGGGGACGGCTACACCTTC. This chain links TRBV6-1 with TRBJ1-2; D possibly corresponds to TRBD1 (5 bases). Germline CDR1 MNHNS, CDR2 SASEGT. The CDR3 has 14 amino acids.

This clone was detected a few times. This chain joins TRBV7-6 and TRBJ1-6; 7 bases are a match to TRBD1. Germline CDR1 SGHVS, CDR2 FNYEAQ. The CDR3 extends over 12 amino acids. J lost 13 bases, V lost 4 bases, and 4 bases had no gene match. As DNA, the CDR3 is TGTGCCAGCAGCTCCACGACAGGGCCCCTCCACTTT. Encoded protein: CASSSTTGPLHF.

This clone ranks as large. The J gene is TRBJ1-5, the V gene TRBV6-2 or TRBV6-3, with 7 positions matching TRBD1. The CDR3 extends over 15 amino acids. Germline V gene lookup returns CDR1 MNHEY and CDR2 SVGEGT. Germline trimming cut 6 bases from V and 0 bases from J; bases unmatched to any gene: 5. The DNA for the CDR3 is TGTGCCAGCAGGGGACAGTCGTATAGCAATCAGCCCCAGCATTTT. Translation gives CASRGQSYSNQPQHF.

CDR3 in amino acids: CASSLRPGGPNEQYF. For the CDR3, the DNA is TGTGCCAGCAGCCTGCGTCCCGGGGGGCCGAACGAGCAGTACTTC. The chain carries TRBV4-2 and TRBJ2-7, with D perhaps TRBD2 (7 bases). The CDR3 runs to 15 residues. The V gene lost 4 bases and the J gene lost 5 bases, with 18 bases spanning the gap. Germline CDR1 and CDR2: LGHNA and YNFKEQ.

The J gene is TRBJ1-4, the V gene TRBV2; D is possibly TRBD1 (5 bases). Germline CDR1 and CDR2: SNHLY and FYNNEI. Between the trimmed V and J ends, which lost 0 bases and 10 bases, there was a span of 18 bases. The length of the CDR3 is 16 residues. CDR3 DNA sequence: TGTGCCAGCAGTGAAGCGCTTCGGGGGATTAGCGGAAAACTGTTTTTT. Its protein product is CASSEALRGISGKLFF.

Points on this clone: The junction and the germline gene differ at one end; a read error may be behind it. The V call is TRBV7-8, the J call TRBJ2-1; D might be TRBD1 or TRBD2, each matching 5 bases. CDR1 and CDR2 (germline): SGHVS, FQNEAQ. CDR3 length: 13 residues. CDR3 region: CASSLGPWDLSLF. CDR3 in DNA: TGTGCCAGCAGCTTAGGTCCCTGGGACCTCTCCCTTTTC.

This clone rates as medium-sized (0.01 to 0.1%). This chain joins TRBV2 and TRBJ2-1; 7 bases align to TRBD2. The germline V gene encodes CDR1 SNHLY and CDR2 FYNNEI. With 9 bases clipped from V and 6 bases from J, the junction kept 11 bases outside the gene matches. This CDR3 region has 14 residues. CDR3 bases: TGTGCCAGTTGGCGGCTAGCGGACTTCAATGAGCAGTTCTTC. Translating it yields CASWRLADFNEQFF.

This clone has a handful of counts. The chain employs TRBV6-1 and TRBJ2-7, with D unclear. The CDR3 runs 13 residues. The V end was cut by 7 bases, the J end by 2 bases, with 12 bases between. Germline V gene lookup returns CDR1 MNHNS and CDR2 SASEGT. The CDR3 DNA sequence: TGTGCCAGCATTGACATTGATACCTACGAGCAGTACTTC. Amino acids: CASIDIDTYEQYF.

Judged by abundance, this clone is medium-sized. The rearrangement uses TRBV15 and TRBJ2-4; 8 bases fit TRBD2. The CDR3 is 13 residues long. Germline V lookup: CDR1 LNHNV, CDR2 YYDKDF (reference sequence). The J segment lost 13 bases and the V segment lost 0 bases, leaving 5 bases of the junction unmatched. The CDR3 protein is CATSRDLREEQYF. The CDR3 DNA follows: TGTGCCACCAGCAGAGATTTGCGGGAGGAGCAGTACTTC.

This clone was seen repeatedly, ten times or more. The chain combines TRBV7-3 with TRBJ2-2, with D unresolved. Trimming removed 5 bases from V and 3 bases from J, with 7 bases in between. The CDR3 contains 13 residues. CDR1 and CDR2 (germline): SGHTA, FQGTGA. The CDR3 reads CASSLSYTGELFF. The CDR3 DNA reads TGTGCCAGCAGCCTCTCTTACACCGGGGAGCTGTTTTTT.

By proportion, this clone is medium-sized. The rearrangement uses TRBV19 and TRBJ2-2; 11 bases map to TRBD2. V gave up 9 bases and J gave up 7 bases; unmatched junction bases: 16. The CDR3 runs to 17 residues. CDR1 and CDR2 from the germline V gene are LNHDA and SQIVND (reference sequence). The CDR3 DNA sequence: TGTGCCAGGGACCCGGGACTAGCGGAAAGACCCAACGGGGAGCTGTTTTTT. Residues: CARDPGLAERPNGELFF.